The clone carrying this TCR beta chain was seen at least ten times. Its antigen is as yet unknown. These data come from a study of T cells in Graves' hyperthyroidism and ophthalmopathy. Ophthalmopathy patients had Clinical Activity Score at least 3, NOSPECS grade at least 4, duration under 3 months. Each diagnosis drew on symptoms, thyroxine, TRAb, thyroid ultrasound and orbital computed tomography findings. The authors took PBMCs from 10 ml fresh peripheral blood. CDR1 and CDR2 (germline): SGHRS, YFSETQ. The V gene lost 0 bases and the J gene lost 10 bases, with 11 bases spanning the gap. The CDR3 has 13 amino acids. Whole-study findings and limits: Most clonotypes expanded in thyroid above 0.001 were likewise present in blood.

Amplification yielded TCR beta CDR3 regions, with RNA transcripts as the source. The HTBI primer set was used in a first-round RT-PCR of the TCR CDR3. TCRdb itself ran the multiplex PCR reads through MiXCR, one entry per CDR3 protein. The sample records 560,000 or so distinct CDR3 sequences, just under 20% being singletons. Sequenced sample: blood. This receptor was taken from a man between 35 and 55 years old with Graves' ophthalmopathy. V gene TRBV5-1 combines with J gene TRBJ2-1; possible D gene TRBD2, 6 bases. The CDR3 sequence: CASSLAGDREQFF. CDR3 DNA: TGCGCCAGCAGCTTGGCGGGAGATAGGGAGCAGTTCTTC.